This T cell receptor beta chain emerged from a study of beta chain features in type 1 diabetes. The entirety of the isolated RNA underwent reverse transcription, so expressed TCRB transcripts were sequenced. Here immunoSEQ multiplex PCR was the method, and the copy in TCRdb shows in-frame clones only, minus some. The table has some 330,000 clones, more than 9.5% seen once. The CDR3 has 13 amino acids. Germline V gene data show CDR1 as SGHAT and CDR2 as FQDESV (reference sequence). Trimming removed 5 bases from V and 9 bases from J; junction bases left unmatched: 7. Study-wide findings and caveats: Shorter templates might be favored by PCR, and equally so in patients and in controls.

This clone was seen a handful of times. The antigen is not known. The chain has TRBV11-1 and TRBJ1-1, with 9 bases lining up with TRBD1. The source material was naive CD4+ T cells from blood. The source is a woman in her 30s in good health. The CDR3 sequence: CASSADRGMKAFF. CDR3 nucleotides: TGTGCCAGCAGCGCAGACAGGGGGATGAAAGCTTTCTTT.